Presented here are 27 T cell receptor beta chains from one specimen sequenced in a study of blood T cell repertoires in COVID-19. TCRdb keeps only in-frame clones here, not all; method: immunoSEQ multiplex PCR. The repertoire holds about 480,000 clones, with around 89% as singletons. What was sequenced was peripheral blood. These receptors originate from a woman aged 25-40 years with acute or convalescent COVID-19.

This clone appeared once. This rearrangement joins TRBV24-1 to TRBJ2-5; 7 nucleotides match TRBD2. CDR1 is KGHDR and CDR2 is SFDVKD in the germline V gene. The CDR3 is 17 amino acids. Trimming at V came to 0 bases and at J to 6 bases, leaving 12 bases not matched to a gene. CDR3 nucleotide sequence: TGTGCCACCAGTGATTTGAGGGAGGGCAGGACAACGCAGACCCAGTACTTC. Protein: CATSDLREGRTTQTQYF.

In nucleotides, the CDR3 is TGCAGTGCTAGTTCAGGCGTCAACACTGAAGCTTTCTTT. Residues: CSASSGVNTEAFF. The chain recombines TRBV20-1 with TRBJ1-1; D unresolved. This CDR3 spans 13 amino acids. The germline CDR1 and CDR2 sequences are DFQATT and SNEGSKA (reference sequence). V was cut by 3 bases and J by 2 bases, with 10 bases left in between.

The rearrangement uses TRBV4-1 and TRBJ2-3, with 7 bases aligning to TRBD1. CDR1 and CDR2 (germline): MGHRA, YSYEKL. The trim removed 5 bases at V and 0 bases at J, leaving 8 bases unmatched. The CDR3 covers 16 residues. As DNA, the CDR3 is TGCGCCAGCAGCTTTTTTCCGGGACAGAGCACAGATACGCAGTATTTT. It codes for CASSFFPGQSTDTQYF.

V usage is TRBV7-3 and J usage is TRBJ2-1; D possibly corresponds to TRBD2 (5 bases). CDR3 size: 14 residues. The V end was cut by 5 bases, the J end by 4 bases, with 12 bases between. The V gene's germline CDR1 is SGHTA and CDR2 FQGTGA. The CDR3 region is CASSVSGVYNEQFF. CDR3 DNA sequence: TGTGCCAGCAGCGTAAGCGGAGTTTACAATGAGCAGTTCTTC.

The chain joins TRBV7-3 to TRBJ2-3, with 7 nucleotides matching TRBD2. The junction had 9 bases not matched to a gene; V was cut back by 4 bases and J by 5 bases. Germline-derived CDR1 and CDR2 are SGHTA and FQGTGA. The CDR3 spans 15 residues. For the CDR3, the DNA is TGTGCCAGCAGCTCCTACGAGCGGGGTTTAGATACGCAGTATTTT. The encoded protein is CASSSYERGLDTQYF.

V and J are TRBV1 and TRBJ1-1; the table names TRBD1, a call not compared with the DNA. TRBV1 is a pseudogene segment. The CDR3 is made up of 15 amino acids. CDR3 nucleotide sequence: TGCACCAGCAGCCAAGGGGCTTTAATGAACACTGAAGCTTTCTTT. Translation gives CTSSQGALMNTEAFF.

A word on this clone: The same CDR3 arises from other DNA sequences in this sample as well. V and J are TRBV5-6 and TRBJ1-2, with D unclear. CDR3 length: 13 residues. Trimming removed 2 bases from V and 0 bases from J, with 5 bases in between. Germline V gene lookup returns CDR1 SGHDT and CDR2 YYEEEE. In nucleotides, the CDR3 is TGTGCCAGCAGCTTAGGAGCTAACTATGGCTACACCTTC. Translation gives CASSLGANYGYTF. Filled out from reference TRBV5-6 and TRBJ1-2, the complete variable domain reads DAGVTQSPTHLIKTRGQQVTLRCSPKSGHDTVSWYQQALGQGPQFIFQYYEEEERQRGNFPDRFSGHQFPNYSSELNVNALLLGDSALYLCASSLGANYGYTFGSGTRLTVV.

V usage is TRBV7-9 and J usage is TRBJ1-1, with 8 bases aligning to TRBD1. After removal of 1 base from V and 0 bases from J, the junction contained 13 bases not matched to a gene. The CDR3 length is 19 residues. The germline CDR1 and CDR2 sequences are SEHNR and FQNEAQ (reference sequence). CDR3 residues: CASSLGTGGRWLMNTEAFF. The CDR3 bases are TGTGCCAGCAGCTTAGGAACAGGGGGAAGATGGTTAATGAACACTGAAGCTTTCTTT. The full variable domain, its missing parts supplied by reference TRBV7-9 and TRBJ1-1, is DTGVSQNPRHKITKRGQNVTFRCDPISEHNRLYWYRQTLGQGPEFLTYFQNEAQLEKSRLLSDRFSAERPKGSFSTLEIQRTEQGDSAMYLCASSLGTGGRWLMNTEAFFGQGTRLTVV.

The chain carries TRBV3-1 (or the pseudogene TRBV3-2) and TRBJ2-6; maybe TRBD2 (5 bases). The CDR3 is 18 amino acids. The germline V gene has CDR1 LGHDT and CDR2 YNNKEL (reference sequence). V lost 4 bases, J lost 0 bases, and 16 bases lay in between. CDR3: CASSLPRPSSSGANVLTF. The CDR3 nucleotides are TGTGCCAGCAGCCTCCCCCGGCCTAGCTCCTCTGGGGCCAACGTCCTGACTTTC.

Here the CDR3 reads CASSFVSSYNEQFF. The CDR3, as DNA: TGTGCCAGCAGCTTCGTGAGCTCCTACAATGAGCAGTTCTTC. The chain recombines TRBV7-9 with TRBJ2-1; D uncertain. The ends were cut back, 3 bases at V and 0 bases at J, with 6 bases in the middle. Germline loops: CDR1 SEHNR, CDR2 FQNEAQ (reference sequence). This CDR3 is built from 14 residues.

V and J are TRBV6-5 and TRBJ1-4; D uncertain. Trimming removed 5 bases at V and 0 bases at J, with 7 bases between. The germline CDR1 and CDR2 sequences are MNHEY and SVGAGI. The CDR3 covers 14 residues. The CDR3 is CASSRHATNEKLFF. The CDR3 bases are TGTGCCAGCAGTCGACACGCAACTAATGAAAAACTGTTTTTT.

This chain uses TRBV27 with TRBJ2-1, with 8 positions matching TRBD2. Germline assignment: CDR1 MNHEY and CDR2 SMNVEV (reference sequence). This CDR3 region has 16 residues. The junction had 3 bases not matched to a gene; V was cut back by 0 bases and J by 2 bases. In nucleotides, the CDR3 is TGTGCCAGCAGTTTATCTGGCGGGGGGCCCTACAATGAGCAGTTCTTC. Its translation: CASSLSGGGPYNEQFF.

This clone was seen a single time. J is TRBJ1-1 and V is TRBV19, with 7 nucleotides matching TRBD1. Losses at the gene ends were 6 bases for V and 4 bases for J; bases not matched to a gene: 8. The CDR3 totals 14 residues. CDR1 is LNHDA and CDR2 is SQIVND in the germline V gene (reference sequence). CDR3 residues: CASRRDSPFTEAFF. DNA for the CDR3: TGTGCCAGTAGGAGGGACAGTCCTTTCACTGAAGCTTTCTTT.

J is TRBJ2-7 and V is TRBV7-8; 8 bases line up with TRBD1. The CDR3 consists of 15 residues. V dropped 4 bases and J dropped 0; count of bases not matched to a gene: 5. Per germline, CDR1 SGHVS and CDR2 FQNEAQ. DNA of the CDR3: TGTGCCAGCAGCTCAAGGGGACAGGTCTCCTACGAGCAGTACTTC. Protein product: CASSSRGQVSYEQYF.

The chain uses TRBV4-1 and TRBJ1-6; 7 nucleotides line up with TRBD1. The germline V gene encodes CDR1 MGHRA and CDR2 YSYEKL. The ends lost 0 bases at V and 8 bases at J; junction bases unmatched: 4. The CDR3 has 15 residues. CDR3 nucleotides: TGCGCCAGCAGCCAAGATACAGGGGATCATTCACCCCTCCACTTT. It encodes CASSQDTGDHSPLHF.

This chain's CDR3 is CASSLGQGPYTQYF. Here the CDR3 DNA reads TGTGCCAGCAGCTTGGGACAGGGCCCTTATACGCAGTATTTT. This chain uses TRBV5-6 with TRBJ2-3, with 7 bases identical to TRBD1. V dropped 0 bases and J dropped 7; count of bases not matched to a gene: 5. Looked up from germline, CDR1 is SGHDT and CDR2 is YYEEEE. The CDR3 runs 14 residues.

The rearrangement uses TRBV9 and TRBJ2-4; the match to TRBD1 covers 7 bases. The CDR3 totals 14 residues. With 4 bases clipped from V and 5 bases from J, the junction kept 6 bases outside the gene matches. The germline CDR1 and CDR2 sequences are SGDLS and YYNGEE. DNA for the CDR3: TGTGCCAGCAGCCCCAGACAGGGCGAAAACATTCAGTACTTC. Its translation is CASSPRQGENIQYF.

This rearrangement joins TRBV30 to TRBJ2-7, with TRBD2 as a possible D gene (6 bases). Germline V lookup: CDR1 GTSNPN, CDR2 SVGIG (reference sequence). CDR3 length equals 15 residues. V was pared by 2 bases and J by 2 bases, with 16 bases between. This chain's CDR3 is CAWSKGDFGPYEQYF. The CDR3 DNA sequence: TGTGCCTGGAGTAAAGGGGACTTTGGACCCTACGAGCAGTACTTC. The whole variable domain, filled in from reference TRBV30 and TRBJ2-7, reads SQTIHQWPATLVQPVGSPLSLECTVEGTSNPNLYWYRQAAGRGLQLLFYSVGIGQISSEVPQNLSASRPQDRQFILSSKKLLLSDSGFYLCAWSKGDFGPYEQYFGPGTRLTVT.

The chain employs TRBV9 and TRBJ1-3; D is undetermined. The CDR3 extends over 14 amino acids. Germline CDR1 is SGDLS and CDR2 is YYNGEE. The V and J ends lost 0 bases and 4 bases respectively, with 8 bases between them. The CDR3 sequence is CASSVDFQGNTIYF. As DNA, the CDR3 is TGTGCCAGCAGCGTAGACTTCCAAGGAAACACCATATATTTT.

The rearrangement joins TRBV5-1 to TRBJ2-1; 8 nucleotides align to TRBD2. V was clipped by 2 bases and J by 8 bases; unmatched bases: 12. The CDR3 consists of 16 residues. Germline assignment: CDR1 SGHRS and CDR2 YFSETQ. Written as DNA, the CDR3 is TGCGCCAGCAGCTTATTCGGGCGGGGGGTTCTCGATGAGCAGTTCTTC. Translation: CASSLFGRGVLDEQFF. Drawing the rest from reference TRBV5-1 and TRBJ2-1, the complete variable domain is KAGVTQTPRYLIKTRGQQVTLSCSPISGHRSVSWYQQTPGQGLQFLFEYFSETQRNKGNFPGRFSGRQFSNSRSEMNVSTLELGDSALYLCASSLFGRGVLDEQFFGPGTRLTVL.

This clone has more than one count but fewer than ten. CDR3 residues: CASSLLGGSYNEQFF. CDR3 nucleotide sequence: TGTGCCAGCAGTTTATTAGGGGGTTCCTACAATGAGCAGTTCTTC. The chain recombines TRBV27 with TRBJ2-1; possibly TRBD1 for D (6 bases). V was clipped by 1 base and J by 1 base, with 8 bases between them. Germline V gives CDR1 MNHEY, CDR2 SMNVEV (reference sequence). The CDR3 loop spans 15 amino acids.

This chain uses TRBV21-1 with TRBJ2-7; no check of the table's D call, TRBD1, against the DNA was made. TRBV21-1 is a pseudogene. CDR3 size: 14 residues. The CDR3 DNA reads TGTGCCAGCAGCTTAACAGGGAGTTCCCTCGAGCAGTACTTC. Amino acids: CASSLTGSSLEQYF.

This chain uses TRBV11-2 with TRBJ2-2; D not resolved. V was pared by 2 bases and J by 6 bases, with 7 bases between. The CDR3 is 13 amino acids. The germline gives CDR1 SGHAT, CDR2 FQNNGV. The DNA of the CDR3 is TGTGCCAGCAGCTTATCGTCTTCCGGGGAGCTGTTTTTT. It encodes CASSLSSSGELFF.

This clone was recorded a few times. The CDR3 here is CASSPPGQGEQYF. The CDR3 region has the DNA TGTGCCAGCAGCCCGCCAGGGCAGGGCGAGCAGTACTTC. The rearrangement uses TRBV3-1 (or the pseudogene TRBV3-2) and TRBJ2-7; TRBD1 is a possible D gene (5 bases). The length of the CDR3 is 13 residues. Germline V gene data show CDR1 as LGHDT and CDR2 as YNNKEL (reference sequence). Between the trimmed V and J ends, which lost 4 bases and 6 bases, there was a span of 13 bases.

This rearrangement joins TRBV7-8 to TRBJ1-2; the match to TRBD1 covers 7 bases. With 1 base clipped from V and 8 bases from J, the junction kept 13 bases outside the gene matches. The CDR3 spans 16 residues. The V gene's germline CDR1 is SGHVS and CDR2 FQNEAQ. Here the CDR3 DNA reads TGTGCCAGCAGCTTAGGGGGCCAGGGGGGCTATAGGGGCTACACCTTC. It codes for CASSLGGQGGYRGYTF.

This clone came up once. The chain has TRBV5-1 and TRBJ2-2; 12 bases match TRBD2. The CDR3 covers 16 residues. J lost 6 bases, V lost 3 bases, and 6 bases had no gene match. Germline CDR1 reads SGHRS; CDR2 reads YFSETQ. The CDR3 DNA is TGCGCCAGCAGCTCAACTAGGACTAGCGGGGCCGGGGAGCTGTTTTTT. Translated: CASSSTRTSGAGELFF. The full variable domain, rest sourced from reference TRBV5-1 and TRBJ2-2, is KAGVTQTPRYLIKTRGQQVTLSCSPISGHRSVSWYQQTPGQGLQFLFEYFSETQRNKGNFPGRFSGRQFSNSRSEMNVSTLELGDSALYLCASSSTRTSGAGELFFGEGSRLTVL.

J is TRBJ2-7 and V is TRBV21-1; the table's D gene call, TRBD2, was not cross checked with the DNA. TRBV21-1 is a documented pseudogene. The CDR3 extends over 15 amino acids. CDR3 protein: CASSNSGGRPYEQYF. CDR3 nucleotide sequence: TGTGCCAGCAGCAATAGCGGGGGGAGGCCCTACGAGCAGTACTTC.